The T cell receptor (beta chain) under discussion was sequenced for a study of PD-L1 blockade in urothelial cancer. Study-wide context: In terms of prior chemotherapy, patients had received 0 to 3 regimens.

Findings of the study overall: More expansion of tumor-associated blood clones, seen at 3 weeks, marked durable-benefit patients.

Time point indicated: pretreatment peripheral blood. Measured with immunoSEQ multiplex PCR; TCRdb has only the in-frame clones, and not every one. This table has about 85,000 clones, about 84% appearing once. A word on this clone: Its target is unknown.

The source is a man aged 55 to 70 with urothelial cancer. The sequencing used PBMCs, collected around atezolizumab (anti-PD-L1) treatment.

In DNA, the CDR3 is TGCGCCAGCGGGGGAGAACTAGCGGGTAATGAGCAGTTCTTC. As protein: CASGGELAGNEQFF. V is TRBV5-1 and J is TRBJ2-1, with 9 bases identical to TRBD2. Unmatched junction bases numbered 9, after V lost 7 bases and J lost 7 bases. The germline V gene encodes CDR1 SGHRS and CDR2 YFSETQ. The CDR3 length is 14 residues.